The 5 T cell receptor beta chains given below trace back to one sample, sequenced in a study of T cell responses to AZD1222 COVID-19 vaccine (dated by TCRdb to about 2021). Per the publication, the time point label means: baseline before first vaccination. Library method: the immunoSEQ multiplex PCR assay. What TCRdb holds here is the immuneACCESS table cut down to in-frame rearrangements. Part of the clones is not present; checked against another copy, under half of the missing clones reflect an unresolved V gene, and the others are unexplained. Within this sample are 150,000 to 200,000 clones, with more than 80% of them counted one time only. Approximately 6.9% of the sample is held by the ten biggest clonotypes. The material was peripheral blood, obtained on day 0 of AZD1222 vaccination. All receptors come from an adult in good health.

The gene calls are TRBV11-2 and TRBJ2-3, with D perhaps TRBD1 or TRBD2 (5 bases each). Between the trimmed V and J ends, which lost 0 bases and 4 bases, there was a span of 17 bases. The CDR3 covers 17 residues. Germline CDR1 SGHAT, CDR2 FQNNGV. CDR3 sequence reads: CASSLDRWGSSPDTQYF. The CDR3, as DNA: TGTGCCAGCAGCTTAGATCGTTGGGGGTCGAGCCCAGATACGCAGTATTTT. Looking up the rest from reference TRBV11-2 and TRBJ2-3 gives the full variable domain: EAGVAQSPRYKIIEKRQSVAFWCNPISGHATLYWYQQILGQGPKLLIQFQNNGVVDDSQLPKDRFSAERLKGVDSTLKIQPAKLEDSAVYLCASSLDRWGSSPDTQYFGPGTRLTVL.

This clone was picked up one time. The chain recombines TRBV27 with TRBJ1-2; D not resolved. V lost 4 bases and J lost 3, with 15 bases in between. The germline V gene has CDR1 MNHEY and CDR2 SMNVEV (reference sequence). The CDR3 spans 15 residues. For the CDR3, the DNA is TGTGCCAGCAGTTCCAGCGAGACGCCATACTATGGCTACACCTTC. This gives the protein CASSSSETPYYGYTF.

The chain's CDR3 is CASSLAGRGPQPQHF. Here the CDR3 DNA reads TGTGCCAGCAGCTTAGCTGGCAGGGGGCCTCAGCCCCAGCATTTT. The chain couples TRBV7-9 to TRBJ1-5; 8 positions agree with TRBD1. V lost 0 bases and J lost 6; bases outside the gene matches: 4. The CDR3 extends over 15 amino acids. CDR1 and CDR2 from the germline V gene are SEHNR and FQNEAQ (reference sequence).

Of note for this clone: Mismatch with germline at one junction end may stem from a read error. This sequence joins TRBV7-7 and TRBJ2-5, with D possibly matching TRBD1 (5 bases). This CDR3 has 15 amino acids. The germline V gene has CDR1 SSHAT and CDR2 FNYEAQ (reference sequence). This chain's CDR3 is CASSETPGQGETQYF. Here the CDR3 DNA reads TGTGCTAGCAGCGAAACCCCCGGGCAGGGAGAGACCCAGTACTTC.

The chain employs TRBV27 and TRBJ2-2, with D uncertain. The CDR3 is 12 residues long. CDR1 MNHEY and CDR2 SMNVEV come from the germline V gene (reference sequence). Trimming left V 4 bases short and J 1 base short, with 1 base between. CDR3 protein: CASSWNTGELFF. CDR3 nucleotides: TGTGCCAGCAGTTGGAACACCGGGGAGCTGTTTTTT.